The 5 T cell receptor beta chains in this list originate from one sample, sequenced in a study of CD8 T cells in ankylosing spondylitis. These receptors have no known antigen. Study conclusions and caveats: In ankylosing spondylitis blood, a motif of about 8 highly homologous TCR beta variants appeared characteristic.

One entry per CDR3 protein results from TCRdb running MiXCR on the 5' RACE reads. The sample yields about 440,000 distinct CDR3 sequences, about 15% seen once. Material: blood, either unsorted or a sorted T cell fraction (not recorded which). All receptors come from a male donor with ankylosing spondylitis.

The J gene is TRBJ1-1, the V gene TRBV20-1; 10 bases are a match to TRBD1. CDR3 size: 15 residues. CDR1 and CDR2 (germline): DFQATT, SNEGSKA (reference sequence). V lost 1 base and J lost 6; bases outside the gene matches: 8. The CDR3 spells CSARGTGGAASEAFF. The CDR3 nucleotides are TGCAGTGCTAGAGGGACAGGGGGTGCTGCCTCTGAAGCTTTCTTT.

This clonotype was found a few times. The CDR3 region has the DNA TGCAGTGCTGCCCGGGACAGGGGCAATGAGCAGTTCTTC. It translates to CSAARDRGNEQFF. The J gene is TRBJ2-1, the V gene TRBV20-1; the match to TRBD1 covers 10 bases. After removal of 5 bases from V and 6 bases from J, the junction contained 4 bases not matched to a gene. CDR3 length: 13 amino acids. Germline CDR1 DFQATT, CDR2 SNEGSKA (reference sequence).

J is TRBJ1-5 and V is TRBV28; D gene unclear. Germline values: CDR1 MDHEN, CDR2 SYDVKM. This CDR3 has 14 amino acids. Trimming pared 0 bases from V and 6 bases from J, leaving 9 bases between. CDR3 sequence (DNA): TGTGCCAGCAGTTTATGGGGGTTGGGTCAGCCCCAGCATTTT. Protein product: CASSLWGLGQPQHF.

V usage is TRBV6-1 and J usage is TRBJ1-5; maybe TRBD1 (5 bases). The ends were cut back, 2 bases at V and 1 base at J, with 12 bases in the middle. Germline V gene lookup returns CDR1 MNHNS and CDR2 SASEGT. The CDR3 is 16 amino acids. In DNA form, the CDR3 reads TGTGCCAGCAGTGAATCGGCAGGGTGGAGCAATCAGCCCCAGCATTTT. It translates to CASSESAGWSNQPQHF.

In its sample, this clonotype was seen a few times. The V gene is TRBV7-8, the J gene TRBJ1-3, with 9 nucleotides matching TRBD1. This CDR3 is built from 17 residues. V lost 5 bases, J lost 2 bases, and 10 bases stayed unmatched. Germline lookup yields CDR1 SGHVS and CDR2 FQNEAQ. The CDR3 DNA sequence: TGTGCCAGCAGCCCCGGGGGACAGGGACTTACTGGAAACACCATATATTTT. Translating it yields CASSPGGQGLTGNTIYF.